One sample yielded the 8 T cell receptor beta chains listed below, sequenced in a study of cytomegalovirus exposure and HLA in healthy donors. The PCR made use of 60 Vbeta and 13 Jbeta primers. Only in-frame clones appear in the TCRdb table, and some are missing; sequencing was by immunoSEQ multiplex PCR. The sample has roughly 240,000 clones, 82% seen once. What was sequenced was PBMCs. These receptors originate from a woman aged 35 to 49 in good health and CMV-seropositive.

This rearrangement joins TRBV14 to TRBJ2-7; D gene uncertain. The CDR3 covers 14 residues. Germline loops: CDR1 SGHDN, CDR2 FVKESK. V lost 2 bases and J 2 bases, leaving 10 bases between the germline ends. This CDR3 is CASSQQWPPYEQYF. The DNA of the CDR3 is TGTGCCAGCAGCCAACAGTGGCCTCCCTACGAGCAGTACTTC. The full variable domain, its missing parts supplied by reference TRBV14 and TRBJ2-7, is EAGVTQFPSHSVIEKGQTVTLRCDPISGHDNLYWYRRVMGKEIKFLLHFVKESKQDESGMPNNRFLAERTGGTYSTLKVQPAELEDSGVYFCASSQQWPPYEQYFGPGTRLTVT.

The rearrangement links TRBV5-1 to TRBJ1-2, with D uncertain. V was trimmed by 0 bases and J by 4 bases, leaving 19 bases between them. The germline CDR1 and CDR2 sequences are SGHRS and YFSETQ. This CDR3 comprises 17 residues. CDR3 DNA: TGCGCCAGCAGCTTGGGGGGAGGAGTGATGGACCTCTATGGCTACACCTTC. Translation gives CASSLGGGVMDLYGYTF. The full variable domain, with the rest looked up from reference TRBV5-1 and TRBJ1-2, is KAGVTQTPRYLIKTRGQQVTLSCSPISGHRSVSWYQQTPGQGLQFLFEYFSETQRNKGNFPGRFSGRQFSNSRSEMNVSTLELGDSALYLCASSLGGGVMDLYGYTFGSGTRLTVV.

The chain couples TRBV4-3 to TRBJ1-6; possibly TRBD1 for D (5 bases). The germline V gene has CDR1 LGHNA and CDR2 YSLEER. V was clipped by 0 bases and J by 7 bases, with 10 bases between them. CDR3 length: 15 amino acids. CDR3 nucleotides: TGCGCCAGCAGCCAAGATACAGGCCCAAATTCACCCCTCCACTTT. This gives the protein CASSQDTGPNSPLHF.

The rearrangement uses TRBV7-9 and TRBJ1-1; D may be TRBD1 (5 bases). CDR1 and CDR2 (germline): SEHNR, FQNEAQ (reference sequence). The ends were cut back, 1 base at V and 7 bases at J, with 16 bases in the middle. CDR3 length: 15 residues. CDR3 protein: CASSLGGRASSEAFF. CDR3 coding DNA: TGTGCCAGCAGCTTAGGCGGCAGGGCTAGTAGTGAAGCTTTCTTT.

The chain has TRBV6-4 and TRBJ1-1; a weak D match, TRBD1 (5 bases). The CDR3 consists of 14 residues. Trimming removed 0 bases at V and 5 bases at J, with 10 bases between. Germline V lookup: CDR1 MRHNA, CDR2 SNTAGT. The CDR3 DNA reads TGTGCCAGCAGTGACTCGGGGGGGGAAACTGAAGCTTTCTTT. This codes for CASSDSGGETEAFF.

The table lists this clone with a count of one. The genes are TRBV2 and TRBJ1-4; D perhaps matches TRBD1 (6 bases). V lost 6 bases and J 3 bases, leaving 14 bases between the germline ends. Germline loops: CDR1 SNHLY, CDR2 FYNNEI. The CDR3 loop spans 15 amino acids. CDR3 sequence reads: CASRTTGYPNEKLFF. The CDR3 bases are TGTGCCAGCAGGACTACAGGGTACCCTAATGAAAAACTGTTTTTT.

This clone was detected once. The CDR3 coding sequence is TGTGCCAGCAGTTACTCCCTAGGCTACAATGAGCAGTTCTTC. Residues: CASSYSLGYNEQFF. The chain links TRBV6-5 to TRBJ2-1, with D unresolved. Trimming shortened V by 0 bases and J by 3 bases, and 6 bases separated the two germline ends. CDR3 length: 14 residues. Per germline, CDR1 MNHEY and CDR2 SVGAGI.

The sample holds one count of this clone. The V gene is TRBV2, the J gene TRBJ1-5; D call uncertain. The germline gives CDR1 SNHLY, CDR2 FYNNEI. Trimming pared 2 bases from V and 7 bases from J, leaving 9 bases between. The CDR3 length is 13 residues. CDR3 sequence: CASSERRNQPQHF. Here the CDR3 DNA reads TGTGCCAGCAGTGAAAGGCGGAACCAGCCCCAGCATTTT.